One sample yielded the 2 T cell receptor beta chains listed below, sequenced in a study of blood T cell repertoires in COVID-19. The assay was immunoSEQ multiplex PCR, and TCRdb's table has in-frame clones only and misses some. The sample yields hundreds of thousands of clones, roughly 90% seen once. Sequencing was done on a sample of PBMCs or T cells enriched from blood (not recorded which). The receptors were gathered from a woman aged 45-59 years who had recovered from COVID-19.

The chain is built from TRBV5-1 and TRBJ2-5; unclear D gene. The germline V gene has CDR1 SGHRS and CDR2 YFSETQ. Trimming stripped 0 bases from V and 1 base from J, with 7 bases between. The CDR3 consists of 14 residues. CDR3 region: CASSLDSIQETQYF. CDR3 DNA sequence: TGCGCCAGCAGCTTGGATTCAATCCAAGAGACCCAGTACTTC.

The chain employs TRBV28 and TRBJ2-5; 10 bases agree with TRBD1. The V and J ends lost 4 bases and 4 bases, in that order; junction bases with no gene match: 9. This CDR3 has 16 amino acids. Germline CDR1 and CDR2: MDHEN and SYDVKM. The CDR3: CASSSPRTGGAETQYF. DNA of the CDR3: TGTGCCAGCAGTTCCCCCAGGACAGGGGGGGCAGAGACCCAGTACTTC.